The 28 T cell receptor beta chains given below trace back to one sample, sequenced in a study of T cell repertoires in cytomegalovirus infection. Their target antigens are unknown. MiXCR, run by TCRdb on the reads, gives a single entry per CDR3 protein. The sample records roughly 990,000 distinct CDR3 sequences, around a third being singletons. Here the sequenced sample was cultured CD8+ T cells from PBMCs, taken from culture after CMV antigen stimulation. The receptors were gathered from a human donor in good health (CMV status not recorded). Some clones in this sample may be carry-over from other donors' samples.

The chain uses TRBV24-1 and TRBJ2-1, with a tentative D call TRBD1 (5 bases). Trimming left V 3 bases short and J 7 bases short, with 12 bases between. Per germline, CDR1 KGHDR and CDR2 SFDVKD. The CDR3 has 14 amino acids. The DNA of the CDR3 is TGTGCCACCAGTGATCTTGGGGCTGGTAATGAGCAGTTCTTC. Protein product: CATSDLGAGNEQFF.

The V call is TRBV7-9, the J call TRBJ2-7; D possibly corresponds to TRBD1 (6 bases). The CDR3 is 14 residues long. Germline values: CDR1 SEHNR, CDR2 FQNEAQ (reference sequence). V was trimmed by 5 bases and J by 3 bases, leaving 14 bases between them. CDR3 sequence reads: CASSRRDNHYEQYV. CDR3 sequence (DNA): TGTGCCAGCAGCCGAAGGGACAACCACTACGAGCAGTACGTC.

This chain uses TRBV19 with TRBJ1-5, with no clear D. The V end lost 3 bases, the J end lost 0 bases, and 9 bases lay between the germline ends. The CDR3 is 15 residues long. CDR1 and CDR2 (germline): LNHDA, SQIVND (reference sequence). The chain's CDR3 is CASSMTAYSNQPQHF. In nucleotides, the CDR3 is TGTGCCAGTAGTATGACGGCTTATAGCAATCAGCCCCAGCATTTT. Full variable domain (outside the CDR3, taken from reference TRBV19 and TRBJ1-5): DGGITQSPKYLFRKEGQNVTLSCEQNLNHDAMYWYRQDPGQGLRLIYYSQIVNDFQKGDIAEGYSVSREKKESFPLTVTSAQKNPTAFYLCASSMTAYSNQPQHFGDGTRLSIL.

The CDR3 loop reads CASSLPGAAYEQYV. The CDR3 DNA is TGTGCCAGCAGCTTACCGGGGGCTGCCTACGAGCAGTACGTC. The genes are TRBV7-9 and TRBJ2-7, with D possibly being TRBD1 or TRBD2 (6 bases each). CDR1 is SEHNR, CDR2 FQNEAQ, per germline (reference sequence). The CDR3 totals 14 residues. The V gene lost 2 bases and the J gene lost 2 bases, with 10 bases spanning the gap.

This clonotype was seen more than once but under ten times. This sequence joins TRBV7-9 and TRBJ2-2; 9 bases align to TRBD1. Trimming took 5 bases from V and 3 from J; bases not matched to a gene: 16. The CDR3 extends over 19 amino acids. CDR1 SEHNR and CDR2 FQNEAQ come from the germline V gene (reference sequence). The CDR3 DNA follows: TGTGCCAGCAGCCGATCCTCAAACCGGGACAGGGCCTACACCGGGGAGCTGTTTTTT. Translated: CASSRSSNRDRAYTGELFF.

This clonotype has only one observation. The junction and the germline gene differ at one end; a read error may be behind it. This chain links TRBV12-5 with TRBJ2-3; D uncertain. Germline values: CDR1 LGHNT, CDR2 FRNRAP. There are 10 residues in the CDR3. In DNA, the CDR3 is TGTGCTAGTCGTTTGTTTCCGCAGTATTTT. Amino acid sequence: CASRLFPQYF.

This clonotype showed up just a few times. V is TRBV7-9 and J is TRBJ1-1, with 8 positions matching TRBD1. This CDR3 spans 15 amino acids. Germline V gene data show CDR1 as SEHNR and CDR2 as FQNEAQ (reference sequence). The ends lost 5 bases at V and 1 base at J; junction bases unmatched: 6. The CDR3 sequence is CASSHMDRENTEAFF. The CDR3, as DNA: TGTGCCAGCAGCCATATGGACAGGGAGAACACTGAAGCTTTCTTT.

The chain recombines TRBV13 with TRBJ1-1; no reliable D call. CDR3 size: 11 residues. From germline, CDR1 is PRHDT and CDR2 FYEKMQ (reference sequence). The V and J ends lost 0 bases and 11 bases respectively, with 7 bases between them. The CDR3 here is CASSLGDVAFF. The CDR3 DNA follows: TGTGCCAGCAGCTTAGGAGACGTGGCTTTCTTT. Supplemented by reference TRBV13 and TRBJ1-1, the full variable domain reads AAGVIQSPRHLIKEKRETATLKCYPIPRHDTVYWYQQGPGQDPQFLISFYEKMQSDKGSIPDRFSAQQFSDYHSELNMSSLELGDSALYFCASSLGDVAFFGQGTRLTVV.

This chain uses TRBV6-2 or TRBV6-3 with TRBJ2-5; maybe TRBD2 (5 bases). This CDR3 region has 14 residues. Germline assignment: CDR1 MNHEY and CDR2 SVGEGT. Between the trimmed V and J ends, which lost 1 base and 5 bases, there was a span of 11 bases. CDR3 sequence reads: CASSYLGRGETQYF. CDR3 bases: TGTGCCAGCAGTTACTTAGGGCGAGGGGAGACCCAGTACTTC.

Notes on this clonotype: A much larger clone differs by one base, so this may be a read error. The chain uses TRBV12-3 or TRBV12-4 and TRBJ2-5; a possible D gene is TRBD2 (6 bases). The ends were cut back, 8 bases at V and 5 bases at J, with 24 bases in the middle. CDR3 size: 16 residues. The CDR3 DNA reads as TGTGCCAGCGGCTTTCCCCGGGGTGGGGGAGGCGAGACCCAGTACTTC. Translation: CASGFPRGGGGETQYF.

The V and J genes are TRBV12-3 or TRBV12-4 and TRBJ2-5; a possible D gene is TRBD2 (5 bases). Trimming took off 6 bases at V and 1 base at J, with 12 bases between the two ends. CDR3 size: 14 residues. The CDR3 nucleotides are TGTGCCAGCAGGGAGGAAGGAGGCCAAGAGACCCAGTACTTC. Translation gives CASREEGGQETQYF.

The chain couples TRBV6-5 to TRBJ2-1; D call uncertain. V was pared by 2 bases and J by 1 base, with 12 bases between. This CDR3 spans 16 amino acids. Germline CDR1 is MNHEY and CDR2 is SVGAGI. CDR3 nucleotides: TGTGCCAGCAGTTACGCTCCACCTTCTTCCTACAATGAGCAGTTCTTC. Translated, it gives CASSYAPPSSYNEQFF.

V and J are TRBV19 and TRBJ2-7; D is perhaps TRBD1 (6 bases). CDR1 is LNHDA, CDR2 SQIVND, per germline (reference sequence). V gave up 5 bases and J gave up 0 bases, with 11 bases separating them. This CDR3 contains 14 residues. For the CDR3, the DNA is TGTGCCAGTAGTGCAGGACAGCACTCCTACGAGCAGTACTTC. This encodes CASSAGQHSYEQYF.

The genes are TRBV11-2 and TRBJ1-3; D gene unclear. Germline CDR1 and CDR2: SGHAT and FQNNGV. The V end lost 5 bases, the J end lost 0 bases, and 20 bases lay between the germline ends. CDR3 length equals 18 residues. The CDR3 bases are TGTGCCAGCAGCCTTTCCCTAAACCCAGCGAACTCTGGAAACACCATATATTTT. Protein product: CASSLSLNPANSGNTIYF.

This clonotype was detected once. The chain has TRBV10-3 and TRBJ2-1, with 9 bases aligning to TRBD1. J gave up 6 bases and V 6 bases, and 12 bases lay outside the gene matches. The CDR3 has 16 residues. Germline V gene lookup returns CDR1 ENHRY and CDR2 SYGVKD. CDR3 bases: TGTGCCATCAGGAGAACCCGGGACAGGGTCCCCAATGAGCAGTTCTTC. Its protein is CAIRRTRDRVPNEQFF.

This clonotype was picked up a small number of times. The chain combines TRBV2 with TRBJ2-7; D gene uncertain. The CDR3 has 14 amino acids. Per the germline V gene, CDR1 is SNHLY and CDR2 is FYNNEI. V lost 3 bases and J 2 bases, leaving 11 bases between the germline ends. This chain's CDR3 is CASSEVHRPYEQYF. The CDR3 DNA follows: TGTGCCAGCAGTGAGGTTCACAGACCCTACGAGCAGTACTTC.

This clonotype has only a few counts. V and J are TRBV7-9 and TRBJ2-7, with TRBD1 matching 9 bases. Germline CDR1 reads SEHNR; CDR2 reads FQNEAQ (reference sequence). Trimming removed 7 bases from V and 5 bases from J; junction bases left unmatched: 9. This CDR3 comprises 14 residues. The CDR3 DNA reads as TGTGCCAGCAACGGGGACAGGGTCATGGACGAGCAGTACTTC. Translated: CASNGDRVMDEQYF.

The V call is TRBV20-1, the J call TRBJ1-2, with D uncertain. CDR3 size: 12 residues. Between the trimmed V and J ends, which lost 6 bases and 8 bases, there was a span of 16 bases. Germline V gene lookup returns CDR1 DFQATT and CDR2 SNEGSKA (reference sequence). DNA for the CDR3: TGCAGTGCGTTAGGGATCATTCAAGGCTACACCTTC. Translation: CSALGIIQGYTF.

This clonotype has only a few counts. The gene calls are TRBV7-2 and TRBJ1-3; 8 nucleotides agree with TRBD1. This CDR3 is built from 15 residues. The V gene end was trimmed by 5 bases and the J gene end by 3 bases; junction bases not matched to a gene: 6. The V gene's germline CDR1 is SGHTA and CDR2 FQGNSA. The CDR3 loop is CASSQGALDGNTIYF. DNA for the CDR3: TGTGCCAGCAGCCAGGGGGCGCTAGATGGAAACACCATATATTTT.

The chain recombines TRBV7-6 with TRBJ1-2; D not resolved. Trimming removed 5 bases at V and 12 bases at J, with 10 bases between. This CDR3 comprises 10 residues. The germline V gene has CDR1 SGHVS and CDR2 FNYEAQ. CDR3 in amino acids: CASSTRTDTF. The CDR3 nucleotides are TGTGCCAGCAGCACCCGGACGGACACCTTC.

The chain is built from TRBV6-2 or TRBV6-3 and TRBJ2-3, with TRBD2 matching 7 bases. The CDR3 length is 15 residues. The junction had 6 bases not matched to a gene; V was cut back by 4 bases and J by 2 bases. Germline V gives CDR1 MNHEY, CDR2 SVGEGT. The CDR3 here is CASSWGGILTDTQYF. DNA for the CDR3: TGTGCCAGCAGTTGGGGAGGGATTCTCACAGATACGCAGTATTTT.

This chain joins TRBV7-9 and TRBJ2-7; 9 bases line up with TRBD2. Germline values: CDR1 SEHNR, CDR2 FQNEAQ (reference sequence). Unmatched junction bases numbered 8, after V lost 4 bases and J lost 4 bases. The CDR3 extends over 15 amino acids. CDR3 amino acids: CASSSSTSGVYEQYF. The CDR3, as DNA: TGTGCCAGCAGCTCGTCGACTAGCGGTGTATACGAGCAGTACTTC.

This clonotype was seen many times. The V call is TRBV7-6, the J call TRBJ1-5; 11 nucleotides match TRBD1. The germline V gene has CDR1 SGHVS and CDR2 FNYEAQ. The CDR3 contains 14 residues. Losses at the gene ends were 5 bases for V and 7 bases for J; bases not matched to a gene: 4. CDR3 sequence (DNA): TGTGCCAGCAGCCCCCGGACAGGGGGCCAGCCCCAGCATTTT. Translation: CASSPRTGGQPQHF.

The gene calls are TRBV20-1 and TRBJ2-3, with D maybe TRBD1 (6 bases). The germline V gene has CDR1 DFQATT and CDR2 SNEGSKA (reference sequence). The CDR3 spans 13 residues. V was cut by 1 base and J by 5 bases, with 10 bases left in between. The CDR3 coding sequence is TGCAGTGCTAGAGGACAGACAGGAGATACGCAGTATTTT. Amino acid sequence: CSARGQTGDTQYF.

This clonotype was detected a few times. The chain combines TRBV7-6 with TRBJ1-4; 7 bases fit TRBD1. With V trimmed by 4 bases and J by 4 bases, 9 bases remained unmatched. Germline V gene sequence: CDR1 SGHVS, CDR2 FNYEAQ. The CDR3 totals 16 residues. Here the CDR3 DNA reads TGTGCCAGCAGCTCCAGGACAGGCCGCCTTAATGAAAAACTGTTTTTT. Translation gives CASSSRTGRLNEKLFF. Full variable domain (remainder filled in from reference TRBV7-6 and TRBJ1-4): GAGVSQSPRYKVTKRGQDVALRCDPISGHVSLYWYRQALGQGPEFLTYFNYEAQQDKSGLPNDRFSAERPEGSISTLTIQRTEQRDSAMYRCASSSRTGRLNEKLFFGSGTQLSVL.

The gene calls are TRBV11-2 and TRBJ1-4; D is unclear. This CDR3 is 14 amino acids long. Per the germline V gene, CDR1 is SGHAT and CDR2 is FQNNGV. V was cut by 5 bases and J by 4 bases, with 11 bases left in between. The CDR3 nucleotides read TGTGCCAGCAGCACGACTAAACTTAATGAAAAACTGTTTTTT. Protein sequence: CASSTTKLNEKLFF.

This clonotype was seen only once. The V gene is TRBV28, the J gene TRBJ2-1; D may match TRBD1 or TRBD2 (6 bases each). This CDR3 has 16 residues. Germline V lookup: CDR1 MDHEN, CDR2 SYDVKM. The V gene lost 6 bases and the J gene lost 4 bases, with 19 bases spanning the gap. The CDR3 bases are TGTGCCAGCAGGAATCCGGGACATGGGAGGTACAATGAGCAGTTCTTC. This translates into CASRNPGHGRYNEQFF.

This clonotype was counted at least ten times. The chain carries TRBV10-3 and TRBJ1-1, with D perhaps TRBD1 (5 bases). The CDR3 loop spans 17 amino acids. Germline CDR1 and CDR2: ENHRY and SYGVKD. Trimming removed 3 bases from V and 3 bases from J, with 20 bases in between. DNA for the CDR3: TGTGCCATCAGTGACCCACCCCAGGGAGGGAGGGACACTGAAGCTTTCTTT. It yields the protein CAISDPPQGGRDTEAFF.